Following are 27 T cell receptor beta chains from one sample sequenced in a study of T-cell memory formation after mild COVID-19. MiXCR, run by TCRdb on the 5' RACE reads, gives a single entry per CDR3 protein. The sample holds some 48,000 distinct CDR3 sequences, roughly 27% seen once. The specimen was PBMCs or a T cell subset sorted from them (not recorded which). The receptor source for this set is a man between 18 and 29 years old who had mild COVID-19 (a few samples of this study predate the infection). Cell type and time point are not known.

The chain carries TRBV2 and TRBJ1-4; 7 bases agree with TRBD1. The J segment lost 8 bases and the V segment lost 8 bases, leaving 23 bases of the junction unmatched. The CDR3 sequence is 18 residues long. Germline CDR1 SNHLY, CDR2 FYNNEI. Here the CDR3 DNA reads TGTGCCAGCTGGATGTCCCGACAGGGTCTGCGTTGGGAGGAAAAACTGTTTTTT. It yields the protein CASWMSRQGLRWEEKLFF. Drawing the rest from reference TRBV2 and TRBJ1-4, the complete variable domain is EPEVTQTPSHQVTQMGQEVILRCVPISNHLYFYWYRQILGQKVEFLVSFYNNEISEKSEIFDDQFSVERPDGSNFTLKIRSTKLEDSAMYFCASWMSRQGLRWEEKLFFGSGTQLSVL.

This clonotype was detected only a few times. The J gene is TRBJ2-3, the V gene TRBV2; D is unclear. The germline V gene encodes CDR1 SNHLY and CDR2 FYNNEI. The CDR3 totals 13 residues. V was trimmed by 4 bases and J by 2 bases, leaving 7 bases between them. The CDR3 DNA reads as TGTGCCAGCAGTGTACTACCCACAGATACGCAGTATTTT. This encodes CASSVLPTDTQYF.

The chain couples TRBV6-5 to TRBJ1-5; 7 bases match TRBD1. The CDR3 consists of 18 residues. CDR1 and CDR2 (germline): MNHEY, SVGAGI. V dropped 0 bases and J dropped 0; count of bases not matched to a gene: 8. The CDR3 spells CASSYSRPGGHSNQPQHF. The CDR3 coding sequence is TGTGCCAGCAGTTACTCGAGGCCAGGGGGACATAGCAATCAGCCCCAGCATTTT.

This clonotype has just a few counts. This chain uses TRBV11-2 with TRBJ2-2; 9 positions agree with TRBD1. Germline CDR1 and CDR2: SGHAT and FQNNGV. The CDR3 loop spans 16 amino acids. With V trimmed by 0 bases and J by 7 bases, 6 bases remained unmatched. The CDR3 protein is CASSLEGDRVYGELFF. CDR3 nucleotide sequence: TGTGCCAGCAGCTTAGAAGGGGACAGGGTATACGGGGAGCTGTTTTTT.

This clonotype occurred a few times. The chain couples TRBV11-2 to TRBJ2-1; 7 bases agree with TRBD2. With V trimmed by 5 bases and J by 1 base, 8 bases remained unmatched. CDR1 SGHAT and CDR2 FQNNGV come from the germline V gene. The CDR3 contains 16 residues. The chain's CDR3 is CASSVSAGGSYNEQFF. The CDR3 DNA reads TGTGCCAGCAGCGTCTCCGCCGGGGGGTCCTACAATGAGCAGTTCTTC.

In DNA, the CDR3 is TGTGCCAGCAGCGGGACTAGCGGACCCACAGATACGCAGTATTTT. It is translated as CASSGTSGPTDTQYF. This chain connects TRBV3-1 to TRBJ2-3; 11 bases match TRBD2. Germline loops: CDR1 LGHDT, CDR2 YNNKEL (reference sequence). CDR3 length: 15 amino acids. V lost 5 bases and J lost 2; bases outside the gene matches: 3.

The chain joins TRBV10-2 to TRBJ2-7; D unresolved. V was shortened by 4 bases and J by 5 bases, with 12 bases between the two germline ends. Germline values: CDR1 WSHSY, CDR2 SAAADI. The CDR3 has 13 amino acids. The CDR3 reads CASSAGPWNEQYF. The CDR3 coding sequence is TGCGCCAGCAGTGCGGGCCCTTGGAACGAGCAGTACTTC.

This clonotype was counted a single time. The gene calls are TRBV6-5 and TRBJ2-7; D uncertain. Germline V lookup: CDR1 MNHEY, CDR2 SVGAGI. CDR3 size: 14 residues. V dropped 0 bases and J dropped 2 bases, with 8 bases sitting between them. CDR3 in DNA: TGTGCCAGCAGTTACTCATTGCTAGCCTACGAGCAGTACTTC. It specifies CASSYSLLAYEQYF.

The table lists this clonotype with a few counts. This chain connects TRBV25-1 to TRBJ2-5; D is possibly TRBD1 (6 bases). Germline values: CDR1 MGHDK, CDR2 SYGVNS. This CDR3 is 14 amino acids long. V lost 3 bases, J lost 5 bases, and 13 bases lay in between. The CDR3 bases are TGTGCCAGCAGTGATGGGGGCGGTGGGGAGACCCAGTACTTC. It specifies CASSDGGGGETQYF.

The chain has TRBV6-5 and TRBJ2-1, with D perhaps matching TRBD2 (5 bases). This CDR3 region has 13 residues. V was pared by 2 bases and J by 4 bases, with 6 bases between. Germline values: CDR1 MNHEY, CDR2 SVGAGI. CDR3 in amino acids: CASSYGLYNEQFF. DNA for the CDR3: TGTGCCAGCAGTTACGGACTGTACAATGAGCAGTTCTTC.

This sequence joins TRBV4-1 and TRBJ2-7; D gene ambiguous. There are 13 residues in the CDR3. Germline loops: CDR1 MGHRA, CDR2 YSYEKL. V was cut by 0 bases and J by 6 bases, with 9 bases left in between. The CDR3 sequence is CASSQDYGFEQYV. CDR3 sequence (DNA): TGCGCCAGCAGCCAAGATTACGGGTTCGAGCAGTACGTC.

This clonotype was counted between two and nine times. The rearrangement uses TRBV7-9 and TRBJ1-1; TRBD1 is a possible D gene (5 bases). Trimming pared 7 bases from V and 1 base from J, leaving 13 bases between. This CDR3 region has 14 residues. In germline, CDR1 is SEHNR, CDR2 FQNEAQ (reference sequence). This CDR3 is CASTLGPKNTEAFF. The CDR3 DNA reads as TGTGCCAGCACCCTGGGACCAAAGAACACTGAAGCTTTCTTT.

This chain uses TRBV2 with TRBJ2-2; TRBD2 is a possible D gene (6 bases). Trimming removed 6 bases from V and 6 bases from J, with 11 bases in between. CDR1 SNHLY and CDR2 FYNNEI come from the germline V gene. There are 13 residues in the CDR3. The CDR3 loop reads CASRVREAGELFF. The CDR3 DNA is TGTGCCAGCAGGGTCAGGGAGGCCGGGGAGCTGTTTTTT.

The sample holds a few counts of this clonotype. CDR3 region: CASSSGQGPRMDGYTF. CDR3 DNA: TGTGCCAGCAGCTCGGGACAGGGGCCGAGGATGGATGGCTACACCTTC. V is TRBV7-2 and J is TRBJ1-2; TRBD1 aligns across 10 bases. From germline, CDR1 is SGHTA and CDR2 FQGNSA. This CDR3 has 16 amino acids. J lost 6 bases, V lost 4 bases, and 11 bases had no gene match.

This clonotype has a handful of counts. The chain is built from TRBV20-1 and TRBJ1-4; 9 bases agree with TRBD1. The germline V gene encodes CDR1 DFQATT and CDR2 SNEGSKA (reference sequence). The CDR3 covers 15 residues. J lost 7 bases, V lost 3 bases, and 9 bases had no gene match. In DNA form, the CDR3 reads TGCAGTGCTAGGGCAACAGGGGGCTCGGGTGAAAAACTGTTTTTT. Amino acid sequence: CSARATGGSGEKLFF.

The chain couples TRBV12-3 or TRBV12-4 to TRBJ2-7, with TRBD1 identical over 10 bases. The CDR3 consists of 18 residues. The V and J ends lost 4 bases and 1 base, in that order; junction bases with no gene match: 13. CDR3 DNA sequence: TGTGCCAGCAGTTCGTCCCGGGACAGGGGTTGGCAATCCTACGAGCAGTACTTC. Its translation is CASSSSRDRGWQSYEQYF.

Turning to this clonotype: Germline and junction disagree at one end, which may indicate a read error. The chain is built from TRBV4-1 and TRBJ1-1, with 10 bases identical to TRBD1. Germline V gene data show CDR1 as MGHRA and CDR2 as YSYEKL. The CDR3 has 14 amino acids. The CDR3 sequence is CASSQTGGTTEALF. DNA for the CDR3: TGCGCCAGCAGCCAGACAGGGGGCACGACTGAAGCTTTATTT.

This clonotype was detected only once. This chain connects TRBV7-6 to TRBJ1-1; 9 bases match TRBD1. This CDR3 contains 13 residues. Germline lookup yields CDR1 SGHVS and CDR2 FNYEAQ. V shed 5 bases and J 5 bases; nucleotides not matched to a gene: 3. CDR3 sequence: CASSGDRGTEAFF. In DNA, the CDR3 is TGTGCCAGCAGCGGAGACAGGGGGACTGAAGCTTTCTTT.

This clonotype was counted many times. J is TRBJ2-5 and V is TRBV7-2; 10 bases align to TRBD2. Trimming cost V 1 base and J 2 bases; bases outside gene matches: 10. Germline CDR1 SGHTA, CDR2 FQGNSA. The CDR3 length is 18 residues. The CDR3 here is CASSLDLAGDTRQETQYF. The DNA of the CDR3 is TGTGCCAGCAGCTTAGATCTAGCGGGGGATACGCGGCAAGAGACCCAGTACTTC.

The chain couples TRBV20-1 to TRBJ2-7, with 9 bases matching TRBD1. The CDR3 extends over 13 amino acids. With 4 bases clipped from V and 5 bases from J, the junction kept 6 bases outside the gene matches. Germline V CDR1 and CDR2: DFQATT, SNEGSKA (reference sequence). CDR3 sequence (DNA): TGCAGTGCTACCGCCGGGACAGGGAACGAGCAGTACTTC. It specifies CSATAGTGNEQYF.

This clonotype appeared a few times. The chain links TRBV6-2 or TRBV6-3 to TRBJ2-3, with D hard to call. CDR1 and CDR2 from the germline V gene are MNHEY and SVGEGT. Trimming took 5 bases from V and 1 from J, leaving 19 bases between them. The length of the CDR3 is 17 residues. The DNA of the CDR3 is TGTGCCAGCAGTCCCCCCGGTGCAGGTCGTCGCACAGATACGCAGTATTTT. As protein: CASSPPGAGRRTDTQYF.

This clonotype was found a few times. The rearrangement links TRBV7-3 to TRBJ2-3; 13 bases map to TRBD2. This CDR3 has 15 amino acids. V was clipped by 6 bases and J by 6 bases; unmatched bases: 6. Germline values: CDR1 SGHTA, CDR2 FQGTGA. This CDR3 reads CASSLTSGGADTQYF. The CDR3, as DNA: TGTGCCAGCAGTCTTACTAGCGGGGGGGCTGATACGCAGTATTTT.

A few counts support this clonotype. The chain employs TRBV6-6 and TRBJ1-3; D remains unclear. The CDR3 spans 16 residues. Looked up from germline, CDR1 is MNHNY and CDR2 is SVGAGI (reference sequence). V was trimmed by 2 bases and J by 0 bases, leaving 11 bases between them. Written as DNA, the CDR3 is TGTGCCAGCAGTTACCCCCCGTTAGTCTCTGGAAACACCATATATTTT. Amino acids: CASSYPPLVSGNTIYF.

J is TRBJ2-2 and V is TRBV27, with no clear D. The germline CDR1 and CDR2 sequences are MNHEY and SMNVEV (reference sequence). This CDR3 contains 13 residues. V gave up 2 bases and J gave up 6 bases, with 7 bases separating them. CDR3 DNA sequence: TGTGCCAGCAGTTTAGGTGGACCCGGGGAGCTGTTTTTT. Protein sequence: CASSLGGPGELFF.

This clonotype was found once. This chain links TRBV5-1 with TRBJ2-3, with TRBD1 identical over 12 bases. This CDR3 comprises 16 residues. Germline loops: CDR1 SGHRS, CDR2 YFSETQ. With V trimmed by 4 bases and J by 4 bases, 7 bases remained unmatched. The CDR3 region has the DNA TGCGCCAGCAGCGGGGACAGGGGGCGGGAATCAGATACGCAGTATTTT. It codes for CASSGDRGRESDTQYF.

The chain uses TRBV5-5 and TRBJ1-1; D is perhaps TRBD1 (5 bases). Germline CDR1 SGHKS, CDR2 YYEKEE (reference sequence). V lost 4 bases to trimming and J lost 5 bases, with 12 bases between them. The CDR3 length is 13 residues. Here the CDR3 DNA reads TGTGCCAGCAGCCTGGGGGGGGATACTGAAGCTTTCTTT. Translated: CASSLGGDTEAFF. Full variable domain (rest looked up from reference TRBV5-5 and TRBJ1-1): DAGVTQSPTHLIKTRGQQVTLRCSPISGHKSVSWYQQVLGQGPQFIFQYYEKEERGRGNFPDRFSARQFPNYSSELNVNALLLGDSALYLCASSLGGDTEAFFGQGTRLTVV.

The rearrangement links TRBV20-1 to TRBJ2-1, with unresolved D. The germline V and J ends were trimmed by 0 bases and 7 bases, with 7 bases remaining between them. This CDR3 contains 12 residues. Germline CDR1 is DFQATT and CDR2 is SNEGSKA (reference sequence). The CDR3 coding sequence is TGCAGTGCTAGAGATTCGGGTAATGAGCAGTTCTTC. It yields the protein CSARDSGNEQFF.